These T cell receptor beta chains were read from a single sample in a study of T cells in narcolepsy. Profiled with immunoSEQ multiplex PCR; TCRdb holds only in-frame clones, not every one. The sample lists tens of thousands of clones; approximately 85% were seen once. Sequenced: CD45RA- memory CD4+ T cells from PBMCs. All receptors come from a human donor with narcolepsy. CDR3s include the opening cysteine and the closing phenylalanine or tryptophan. Each record gives: D gene, V gene, J gene, CDR3 protein. D genes are given only for firm matches.

D gene: NA; V gene: TRBV19; J gene: TRBJ1-2; CDR3 protein: CASSTRDGYTF
D gene: TRBD2; V gene: TRBV4-1; J gene: TRBJ2-7; CDR3 protein: CASSHSPSLAGVYEQYF
D gene: NA; V gene: TRBV5-5; J gene: TRBJ1-4; CDR3 protein: CASSWRTDLNEKLFF
D gene: TRBD2; V gene: TRBV27; J gene: TRBJ2-1; CDR3 protein: CASMGRLASSEQFF
D gene: NA; V gene: TRBV2; J gene: TRBJ1-3; CDR3 protein: CASSTGRVGNTIYF
D gene: NA; V gene: TRBV9; J gene: TRBJ1-1; CDR3 protein: CASSPELGSTEAFF
D gene: NA; V gene: TRBV27; J gene: TRBJ1-4; CDR3 protein: CASTYREGEKLFF
D gene: NA; V gene: TRBV6-6; J gene: TRBJ2-1; CDR3 protein: CASSYDYLNEQFF
D gene: NA; V gene: TRBV19; J gene: TRBJ2-3; CDR3 protein: CASTPRESTGQYF
D gene: NA; V gene: TRBV25-1; J gene: TRBJ1-2; CDR3 protein: CASSELKGVDYGYTF
D gene: TRBD1; V gene: TRBV10-3; J gene: TRBJ1-5; CDR3 protein: CAISPDRDNQPQHF
D gene: NA; V gene: TRBV28; J gene: TRBJ2-5; CDR3 protein: CASSLRISQETQYF
D gene: TRBD1; V gene: TRBV7-2; J gene: TRBJ1-4; CDR3 protein: CASSGGQGSEKLFF
D gene: NA; V gene: TRBV7-9; J gene: TRBJ1-2; CDR3 protein: CASTSGDYGYTF
D gene: TRBD1; V gene: TRBV5-1; J gene: TRBJ2-3; CDR3 protein: CASSLDRGLSTDTQYF
D gene: NA; V gene: TRBV19; J gene: TRBJ2-7; CDR3 protein: CASTSGGSGYEQYF
D gene: NA; V gene: TRBV30; J gene: TRBJ1-1; CDR3 protein: CAWSVRGNTEAFF
D gene: TRBD2; V gene: TRBV11-2; J gene: TRBJ2-3; CDR3 protein: CASSLNGGGTDTQYF
D gene: TRBD1; V gene: TRBV7-2; J gene: TRBJ1-5; CDR3 protein: CASSYWTGGSNQPQHF
D gene: TRBD2; V gene: TRBV7-2; J gene: TRBJ2-7; CDR3 protein: CASSSHGTRSSYEQYF